This T cell receptor (beta chain) was recorded in a study of response to subunit inactivated influenza vaccine. Study findings and constraints: Few new T cells, the authors suggested, are recruited by each seasonal influenza vaccination.

Germline V gene sequence: CDR1 LGHDT, CDR2 YNNKEL (reference sequence). Trimming cost V 11 bases and J 8 bases; bases outside gene matches: 6. The CDR3 spans 11 residues. A few counts support this clonotype. Its antigen remains unknown. One entry per CDR3 protein results from TCRdb running MiXCR on the RT-PCR reads. Among 500,000 to 700,000 distinct CDR3 sequences listed, approximately 20% were seen once. These data are also associated with another study on T cells expressing NK-cell markers. From that study: It was by 5'RACE template switching with UMIs that TCR beta cDNA was made. The share of CD8+ T cells held by dominant NKG2C+ clonotypes was about 1.0-7.5% in about six donors. In several donors, dominant clonotypes made up roughly 28.3-65% of CD3+CD56-NKG2C+ cells. Clarity on HCMV specificity was lacking for the expanded NKG2C+ T cell clones.

The chain carries TRBV3-1 and TRBJ2-1; 7 positions agree with TRBD1. The sample here was CD4+ T cells sorted from PBMCs, taken approximately 12 days after vaccination. This receptor was obtained from a man between 45 and 60 years old who received an inactivated influenza vaccine. The CDR3 spells CACKGAYEQFF. The CDR3 DNA reads as TGTGCCTGCAAGGGGGCCTATGAGCAGTTCTTC.